These T cell receptor beta chains were read from a single sample in a study of PD-1 blockade in classical Hodgkin lymphoma. Clones were sequenced by immunoSEQ multiplex PCR, and TCRdb holds only the in-frame ones, with some missing. Of about 6,400 clones in the sample, more than 75% were seen once. This material consisted of CD4+ T cells from blood, taken before the fourth cycle of nivolumab. These receptors all come from a human donor with classical Hodgkin lymphoma. Both conserved end residues are trimmed from each CDR3. Fields, in order: D gene, J gene, V gene, CDR3 protein. The D gene is left open where the match is weak.

NA	TRBJ1-3	TRBV21-1	AMPGPFSGNTIY
NA	TRBJ2-7	TRBV6-1	ASSEVGSYEQY
NA	TRBJ1-6	TRBV13	ASSLVAGPNSPLH
NA	TRBJ2-7	TRBV30	ASPGPLGEQY
NA	TRBJ2-1	TRBV5-1	ASSLDGAILSYNEQF
TRBD1	TRBJ2-1	TRBV5-4	ASSLRRQGSNEQF
NA	TRBJ1-2	TRBV19	ASSRDRSGYYGYT
NA	TRBJ1-2	TRBV7-9	ASSPRDGYT
TRBD1	TRBJ1-6	TRBV7-9	ASSQDRWGSPLH
NA	TRBJ2-5	TRBV21-1	ASSKVGDRRNQETQY
TRBD2	TRBJ2-7	TRBV4-1	ASSQGIAGGPGRTYEQY
TRBD1	TRBJ1-2	TRBV10-3	AISESGQGSNYGYT
NA	TRBJ2-3	TRBV10-2	ASSTYSADTQY
NA	TRBJ2-7	TRBV29-1	SVVVAHSYEQY
TRBD1	TRBJ2-5	TRBV30	AWSDRGLGTQY
NA	TRBJ2-1	TRBV2	ASSPWDGEQF
NA	TRBJ1-5	TRBV18	ASSPRGAGVSDQPQH
NA	TRBJ2-7	TRBV10-3	AISESAGALYEQY
TRBD1	TRBJ2-3	TRBV7-6	ASSGTGYRRSTDTQY
NA	TRBJ2-7	TRBV7-8	ASSLVGRDYEQY
NA	TRBJ1-2	TRBV7-9	ASSNRDMPHQGYT
TRBD2	TRBJ2-2	TRBV5-4	ASSGTSGSTGELF
TRBD2	TRBJ2-2	TRBV25-1	ANPSGLDGELF
TRBD2	TRBJ2-5	TRBV4-2	ASSQVYSGGSETQY
TRBD1	TRBJ1-4	TRBV6-6	ASSARGGLNEKLF
NA	TRBJ1-1	TRBV5-1	ASSLGSRSSAF